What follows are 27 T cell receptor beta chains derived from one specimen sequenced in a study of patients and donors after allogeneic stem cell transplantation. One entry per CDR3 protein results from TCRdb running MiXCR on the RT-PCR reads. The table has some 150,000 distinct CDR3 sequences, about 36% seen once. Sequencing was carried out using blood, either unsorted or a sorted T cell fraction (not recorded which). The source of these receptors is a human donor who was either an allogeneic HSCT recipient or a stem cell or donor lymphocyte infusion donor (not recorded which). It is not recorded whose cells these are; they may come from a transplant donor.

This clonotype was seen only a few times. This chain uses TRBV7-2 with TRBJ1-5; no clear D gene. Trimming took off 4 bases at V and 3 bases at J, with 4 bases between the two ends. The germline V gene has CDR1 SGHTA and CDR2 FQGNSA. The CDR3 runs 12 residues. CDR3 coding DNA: TGTGCCAGCAGCTCGGACAATCAGCCCCAGCATTTT. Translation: CASSSDNQPQHF.

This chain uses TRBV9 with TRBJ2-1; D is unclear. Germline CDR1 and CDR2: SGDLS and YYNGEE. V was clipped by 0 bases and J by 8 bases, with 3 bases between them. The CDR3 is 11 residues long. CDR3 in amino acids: CASSVEDEQFF. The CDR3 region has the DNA TGTGCCAGCAGCGTAGAGGATGAGCAGTTCTTC.

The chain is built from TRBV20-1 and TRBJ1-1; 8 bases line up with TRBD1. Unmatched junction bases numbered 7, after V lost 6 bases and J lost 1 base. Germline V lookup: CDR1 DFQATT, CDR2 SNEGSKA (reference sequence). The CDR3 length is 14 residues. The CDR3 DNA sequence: TGCAGTGCCGTCACCGGGACAGGGAACACTGAAGCTTTCTTT. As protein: CSAVTGTGNTEAFF.

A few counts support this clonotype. The DNA of the CDR3 is TGTGCCAGCACCAGACGGGCGCAGGGCACTAATGAAAAACTGTTTTTT. Amino acid sequence: CASTRRAQGTNEKLFF. The chain has TRBV2 and TRBJ1-4; D perhaps matches TRBD1 (5 bases). The germline V gene encodes CDR1 SNHLY and CDR2 FYNNEI. The CDR3 is 16 residues long. V lost 7 bases to trimming and J lost 2 bases, with 17 bases between them.

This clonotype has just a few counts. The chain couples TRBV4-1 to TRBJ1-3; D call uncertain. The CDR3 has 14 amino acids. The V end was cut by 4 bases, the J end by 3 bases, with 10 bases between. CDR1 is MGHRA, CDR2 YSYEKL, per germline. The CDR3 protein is CASSLEGFGNTIYF. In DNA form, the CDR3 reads TGCGCCAGCAGCCTTGAGGGATTTGGAAACACCATATATTTT.

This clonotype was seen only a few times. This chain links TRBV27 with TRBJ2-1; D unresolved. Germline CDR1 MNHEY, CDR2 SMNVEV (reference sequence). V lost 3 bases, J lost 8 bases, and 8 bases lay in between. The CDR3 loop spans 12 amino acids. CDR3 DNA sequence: TGTGCCAGCAGTTTCGGTGGGGATGAGCAGTTCTTC. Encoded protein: CASSFGGDEQFF.

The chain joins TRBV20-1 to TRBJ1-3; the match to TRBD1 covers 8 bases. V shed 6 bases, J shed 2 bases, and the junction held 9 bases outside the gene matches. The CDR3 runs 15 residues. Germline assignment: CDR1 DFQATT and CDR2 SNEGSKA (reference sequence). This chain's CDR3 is CSAGFYRGAGNTIYF. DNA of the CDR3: TGCAGTGCGGGATTTTACAGGGGGGCTGGAAACACCATATATTTT.

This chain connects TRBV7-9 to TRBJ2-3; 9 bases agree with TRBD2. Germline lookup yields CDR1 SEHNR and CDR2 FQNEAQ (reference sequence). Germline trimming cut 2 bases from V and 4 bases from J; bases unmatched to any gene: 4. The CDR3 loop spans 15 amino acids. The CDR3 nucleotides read TGTGCCAGCAGCTTAAGCGGGGGGCAGGCAGATACGCAGTATTTT. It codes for CASSLSGGQADTQYF.

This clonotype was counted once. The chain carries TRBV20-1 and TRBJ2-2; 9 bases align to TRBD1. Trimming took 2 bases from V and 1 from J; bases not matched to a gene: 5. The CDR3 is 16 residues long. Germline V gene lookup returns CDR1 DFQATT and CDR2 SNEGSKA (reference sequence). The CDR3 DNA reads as TGCAGTGCTAGACAGGACAGGGGCGTGAACACCGGGGAGCTGTTTTTT. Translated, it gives CSARQDRGVNTGELFF.

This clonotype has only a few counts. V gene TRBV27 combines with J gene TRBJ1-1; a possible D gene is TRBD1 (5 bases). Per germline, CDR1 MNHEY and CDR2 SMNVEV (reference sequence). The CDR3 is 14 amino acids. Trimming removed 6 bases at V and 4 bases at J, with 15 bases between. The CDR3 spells CASREAGGSTEAFF. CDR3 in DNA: TGTGCCAGCAGGGAAGCCGGGGGGTCCACTGAAGCTTTCTTT.

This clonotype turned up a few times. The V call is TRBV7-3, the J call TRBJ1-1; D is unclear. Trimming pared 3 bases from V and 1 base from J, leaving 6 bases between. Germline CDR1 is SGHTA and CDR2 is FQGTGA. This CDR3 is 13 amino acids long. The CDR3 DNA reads TGTGCCAGCAGCTTTTCCAAGAACACTGAAGCTTTCTTT. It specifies CASSFSKNTEAFF.

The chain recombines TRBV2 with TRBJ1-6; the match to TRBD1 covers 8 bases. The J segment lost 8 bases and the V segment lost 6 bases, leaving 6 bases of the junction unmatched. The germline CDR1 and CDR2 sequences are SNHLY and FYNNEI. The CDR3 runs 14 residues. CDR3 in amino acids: CASSGDRFYSPLHF. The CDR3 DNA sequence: TGTGCCAGCAGCGGGGACAGGTTCTATTCACCCCTCCACTTT.

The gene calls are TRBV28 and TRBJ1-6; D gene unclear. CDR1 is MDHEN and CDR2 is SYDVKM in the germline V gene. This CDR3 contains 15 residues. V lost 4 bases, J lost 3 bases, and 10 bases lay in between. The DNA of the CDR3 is TGTGCCAGCAGTTGGAAGCTCCTCTATAATTCACCCCTCCACTTT. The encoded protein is CASSWKLLYNSPLHF.

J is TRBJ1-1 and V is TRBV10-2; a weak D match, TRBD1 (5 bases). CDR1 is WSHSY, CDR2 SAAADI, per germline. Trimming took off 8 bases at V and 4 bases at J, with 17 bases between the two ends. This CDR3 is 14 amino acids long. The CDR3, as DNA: TGCGCCAGCGGAGCCCCCGCTGGGGGCACTGAAGCTTTCTTT. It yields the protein CASGAPAGGTEAFF.

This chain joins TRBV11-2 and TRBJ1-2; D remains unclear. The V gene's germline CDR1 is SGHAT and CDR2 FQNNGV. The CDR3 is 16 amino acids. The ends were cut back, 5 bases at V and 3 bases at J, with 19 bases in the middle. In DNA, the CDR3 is TGTGCCAGCAGCCCCTACCAGACACAAGGAGACTATGGCTACACCTTC. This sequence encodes CASSPYQTQGDYGYTF.

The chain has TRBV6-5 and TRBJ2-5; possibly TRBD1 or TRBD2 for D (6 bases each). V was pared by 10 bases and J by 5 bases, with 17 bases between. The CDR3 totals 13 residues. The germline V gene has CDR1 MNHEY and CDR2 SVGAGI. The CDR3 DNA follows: TGTGCCATAAGCCAGGGGAGGTGGGAGACCCAGTACTTC. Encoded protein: CAISQGRWETQYF.

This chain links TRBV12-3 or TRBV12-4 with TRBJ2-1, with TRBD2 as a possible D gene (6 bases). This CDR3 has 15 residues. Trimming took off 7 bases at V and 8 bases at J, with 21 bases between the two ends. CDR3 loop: CASIDAGRSGDEQFF. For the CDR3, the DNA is TGTGCCAGCATCGATGCGGGACGCTCGGGGGATGAGCAGTTCTTC.

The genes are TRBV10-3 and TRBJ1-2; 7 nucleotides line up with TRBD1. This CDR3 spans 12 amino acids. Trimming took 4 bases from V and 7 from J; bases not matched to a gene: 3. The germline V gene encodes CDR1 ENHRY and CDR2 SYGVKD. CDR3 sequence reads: CAISGTGAGYTF. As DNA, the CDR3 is TGTGCCATCAGTGGGACAGGTGCTGGCTACACCTTC.

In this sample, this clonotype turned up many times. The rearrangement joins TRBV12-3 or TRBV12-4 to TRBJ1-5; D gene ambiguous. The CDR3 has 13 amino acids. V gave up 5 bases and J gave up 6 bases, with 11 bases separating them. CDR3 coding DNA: TGTGCCAGCAGTCACAAACCCCGTCAGCCCCAGCATTTT. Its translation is CASSHKPRQPQHF.

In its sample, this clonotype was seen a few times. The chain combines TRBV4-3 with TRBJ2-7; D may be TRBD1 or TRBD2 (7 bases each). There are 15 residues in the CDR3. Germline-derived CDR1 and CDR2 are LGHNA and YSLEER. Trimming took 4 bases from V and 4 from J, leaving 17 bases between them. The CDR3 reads CASSRSTGRAYEQYF. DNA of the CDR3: TGCGCCAGCAGCCGCTCGACAGGGAGGGCTTACGAGCAGTACTTC.

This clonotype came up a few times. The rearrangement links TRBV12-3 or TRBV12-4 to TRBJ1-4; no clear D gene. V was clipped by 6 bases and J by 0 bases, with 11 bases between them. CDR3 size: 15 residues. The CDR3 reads CASSSVGATNEKLFF. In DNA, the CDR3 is TGTGCCAGCAGCTCGGTCGGGGCAACTAATGAAAAACTGTTTTTT.

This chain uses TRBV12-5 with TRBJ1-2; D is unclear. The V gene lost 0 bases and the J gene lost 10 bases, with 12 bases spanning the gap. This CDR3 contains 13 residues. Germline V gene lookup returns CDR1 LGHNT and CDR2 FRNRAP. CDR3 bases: TGTGCTAGTGGTTTGGTACGGGCAGCAGACTACACCTTC. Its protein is CASGLVRAADYTF.

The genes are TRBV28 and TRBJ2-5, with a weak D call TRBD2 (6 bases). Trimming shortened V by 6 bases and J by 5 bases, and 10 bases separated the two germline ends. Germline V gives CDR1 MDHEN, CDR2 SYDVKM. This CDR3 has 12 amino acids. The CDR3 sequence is CASRSGGETQYF. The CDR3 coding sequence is TGTGCCAGCAGATCAGGAGGGGAGACCCAGTACTTC.

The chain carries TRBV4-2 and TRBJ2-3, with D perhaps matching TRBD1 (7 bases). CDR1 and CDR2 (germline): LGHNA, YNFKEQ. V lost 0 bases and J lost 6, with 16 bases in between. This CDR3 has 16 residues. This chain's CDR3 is CASSQEAGGITDTQYF. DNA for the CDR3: TGTGCCAGCAGCCAAGAAGCAGGGGGGATTACTGATACGCAGTATTTT.

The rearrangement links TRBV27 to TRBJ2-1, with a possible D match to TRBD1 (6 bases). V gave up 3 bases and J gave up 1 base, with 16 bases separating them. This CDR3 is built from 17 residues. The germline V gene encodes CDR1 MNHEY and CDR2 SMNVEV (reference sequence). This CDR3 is CASSFPSGENSYNEQFF. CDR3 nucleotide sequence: TGTGCCAGCAGTTTCCCCTCAGGGGAAAATTCCTACAATGAGCAGTTCTTC.

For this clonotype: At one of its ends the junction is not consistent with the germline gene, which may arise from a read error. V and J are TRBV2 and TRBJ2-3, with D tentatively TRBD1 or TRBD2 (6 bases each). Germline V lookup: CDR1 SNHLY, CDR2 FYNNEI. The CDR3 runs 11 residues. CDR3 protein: CASSSEGGGCF. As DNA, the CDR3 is TGTGCCAGCAGTTCCGAGGGGGGCGGTTGTTTT. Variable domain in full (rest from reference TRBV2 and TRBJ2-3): EPEVTQTPSHQVTQMGQEVILRCVPISNHLYFYWYRQILGQKVEFLVSFYNNEISEKSEIFDDQFSVERPDGSNFTLKIRSTKLEDSAMYFCASSSEGGGCFGPGTRLTVL.

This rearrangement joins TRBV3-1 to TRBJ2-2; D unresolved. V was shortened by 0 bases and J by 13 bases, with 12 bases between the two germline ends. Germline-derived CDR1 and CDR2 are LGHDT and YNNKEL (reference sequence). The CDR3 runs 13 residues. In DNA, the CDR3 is TGTGCCAGCAGCCAAGAAAGCTACGTGGGGCTGTTTTTT. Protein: CASSQESYVGLFF. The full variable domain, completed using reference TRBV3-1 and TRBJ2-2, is DTAVSQTPKYLVTQMGNDKSIKCEQNLGHDTMYWYKQDSKKFLKIMFSYNNKELIINETVPNRFSPKSPDKAHLNLHINSLELGDSAVYFCASSQESYVGLFFGEGSRLTVL.